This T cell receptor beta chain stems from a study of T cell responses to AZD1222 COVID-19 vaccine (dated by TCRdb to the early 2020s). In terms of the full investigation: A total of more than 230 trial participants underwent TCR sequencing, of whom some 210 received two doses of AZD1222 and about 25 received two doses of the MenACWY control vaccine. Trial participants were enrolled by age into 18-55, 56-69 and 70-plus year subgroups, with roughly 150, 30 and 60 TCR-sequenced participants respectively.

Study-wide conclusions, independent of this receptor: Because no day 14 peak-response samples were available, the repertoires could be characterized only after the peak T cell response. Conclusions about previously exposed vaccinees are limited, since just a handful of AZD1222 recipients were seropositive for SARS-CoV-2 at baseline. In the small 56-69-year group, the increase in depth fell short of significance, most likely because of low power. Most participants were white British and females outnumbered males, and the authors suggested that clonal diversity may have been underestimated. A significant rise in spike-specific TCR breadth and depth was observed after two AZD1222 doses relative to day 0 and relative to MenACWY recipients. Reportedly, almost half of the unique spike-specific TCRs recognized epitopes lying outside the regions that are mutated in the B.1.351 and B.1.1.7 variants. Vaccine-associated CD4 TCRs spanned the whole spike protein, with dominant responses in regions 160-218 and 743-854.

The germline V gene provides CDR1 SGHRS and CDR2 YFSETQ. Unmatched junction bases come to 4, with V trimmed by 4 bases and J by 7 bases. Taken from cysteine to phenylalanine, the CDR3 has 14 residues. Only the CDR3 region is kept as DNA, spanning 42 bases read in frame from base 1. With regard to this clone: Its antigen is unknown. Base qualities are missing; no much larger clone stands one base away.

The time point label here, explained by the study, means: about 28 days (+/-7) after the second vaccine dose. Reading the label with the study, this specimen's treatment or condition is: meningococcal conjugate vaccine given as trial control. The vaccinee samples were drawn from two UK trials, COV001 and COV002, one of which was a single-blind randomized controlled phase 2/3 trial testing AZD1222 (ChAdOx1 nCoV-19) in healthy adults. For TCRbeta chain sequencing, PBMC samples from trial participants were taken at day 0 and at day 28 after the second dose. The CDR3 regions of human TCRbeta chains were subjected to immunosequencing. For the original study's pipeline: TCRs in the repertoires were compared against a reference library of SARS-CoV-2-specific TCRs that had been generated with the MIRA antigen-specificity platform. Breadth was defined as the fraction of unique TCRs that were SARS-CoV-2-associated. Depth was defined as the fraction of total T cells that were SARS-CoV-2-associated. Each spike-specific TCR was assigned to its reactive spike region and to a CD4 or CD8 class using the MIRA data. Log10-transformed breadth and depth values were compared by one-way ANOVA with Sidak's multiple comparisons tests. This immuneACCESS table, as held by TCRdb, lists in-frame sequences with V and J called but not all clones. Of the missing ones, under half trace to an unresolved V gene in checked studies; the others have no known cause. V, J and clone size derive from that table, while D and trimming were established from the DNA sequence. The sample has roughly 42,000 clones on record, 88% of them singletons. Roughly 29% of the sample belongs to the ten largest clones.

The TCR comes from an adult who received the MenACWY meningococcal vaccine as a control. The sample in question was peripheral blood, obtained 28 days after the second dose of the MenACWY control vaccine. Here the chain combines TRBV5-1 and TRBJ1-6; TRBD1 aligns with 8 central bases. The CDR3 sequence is CASSPGQENSPLHF. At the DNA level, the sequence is TGCGCCAGCAGCCCGGGACAGGAGAATTCACCCCTCCACTTT.